Detailed here is one T cell receptor beta chain. Its antigen is as yet unknown. A second PCR, run for about 7 to 11 cycles, used a sample-barcoded 5' primer plus a J-beta primer mix. Via MiXCR, TCRdb re-called the 5' RACE reads, giving one row per CDR3 protein. The data hold more than 1,400,000 distinct CDR3 sequences, with roughly 40% observed a single time. The sample is drawn from a study of blood T cells in healthy people across ages. Each sample used at least 7 million PBMCs. Whole-study findings and limits: Getting older went along with TCR beta diversity per million T cells dropping roughly linearly. CMV status of donors was unknown, possibly confounding expanded clonotype changes. Underestimates were what the diversity estimates from one million T cells were considered to be.

V dropped 5 bases and J dropped 4 bases, with 14 bases sitting between them. The length of the CDR3 is 14 residues. Germline loops: CDR1 MNHEY, CDR2 SMNVEV (reference sequence). The sequenced sample consisted of blood. The chain uses TRBV27 and TRBJ1-2; perhaps TRBD1 as D (6 bases). This receptor was obtained from a woman aged 18-30 years in good health. The CDR3 loop is CASSAYRESYGYTF. The CDR3 DNA sequence: TGTGCCAGCAGTGCCTACAGGGAAAGCTATGGCTACACCTTC.